This T cell receptor (beta chain) was found in a study of cytomegalovirus exposure and HLA in healthy donors. PCR amplification relied on 60 Vbeta primers (plus 13 Jbeta primers). Only in-frame clones appear in the TCRdb table, and some are missing; sequencing was by immunoSEQ multiplex PCR. The sample consists of more than 140,000 clones, approximately 80% of them appearing once. CDR1 SGDLS and CDR2 YYNGEE come from the germline V gene. V shed 4 bases and J 3 bases; nucleotides not matched to a gene: 8. The CDR3 contains 15 residues. The clonotype was recovered from a middle-aged woman in good health and CMV-seronegative. This rearrangement joins TRBV9 to TRBJ2-7; 9 bases match TRBD2. Input material: PBMCs. The CDR3 protein is CASSLVAGAGYEQYF. CDR3 nucleotides: TGTGCCAGCAGCTTAGTAGCGGGAGCCGGCTACGAGCAGTACTTC. Drawing the rest from reference TRBV9 and TRBJ2-7, the complete variable domain is DSGVTQTPKHLITATGQRVTLRCSPRSGDLSVYWYQQSLDQGLQFLIQYYNGEERAKGNILERFSAQQFPDLHSELNLSSLELGDSALYFCASSLVAGAGYEQYFGPGTRLTVT.